Below are 14 T cell receptor beta chains sequenced from a single sample in a study of CD8 T cells in Susac syndrome. RNA was extracted with the RNeasy kit, and a quantity of about 0.5 to 1 ug was reverse transcribed using random hexamers. TCRdb reanalysed the immunoSEQ multiplex PCR reads using MiXCR and keeps one entry per CDR3 protein. The sample yields 150,000 to 160,000 distinct CDR3 sequences, about 95% seen once. Sequenced: CD8+ T cells from PBMCs. The receptors derive from a human donor with multiple sclerosis.

The V gene is TRBV6-1, the J gene TRBJ2-3; D gene ambiguous. CDR1 and CDR2 from the germline V gene are MNHNS and SASEGT. The V end lost 8 bases, the J end lost 6 bases, and 18 bases lay between the germline ends. The CDR3 totals 14 residues. This CDR3 is CASLSMNNVDTQYF. CDR3 sequence (DNA): TGTGCCAGCCTATCCATGAACAACGTGGATACGCAGTATTTT.

This sequence joins TRBV5-8 and TRBJ2-7; maybe TRBD2 (7 bases). The CDR3 is made up of 14 amino acids. The V gene lost 2 bases and the J gene lost 5 bases, with 14 bases spanning the gap. Germline-derived CDR1 and CDR2 are SGHTS and YDEGEE. The CDR3 bases are TGTGCCAGCAGCTTCCCGGGGGGCTTCAACGAGCAGTACTTC. This gives the protein CASSFPGGFNEQYF.

In its sample, this clonotype was seen once. The chain joins TRBV5-4 to TRBJ2-5; D not certain. From germline, CDR1 is SGHNT and CDR2 YYREEE (reference sequence). The CDR3 runs to 15 residues. The V gene lost 6 bases and the J gene lost 1 base, with 16 bases spanning the gap. CDR3 residues: CASTPKGSPQETQYF. CDR3 nucleotide sequence: TGTGCCAGCACCCCAAAGGGCAGCCCCCAAGAGACCCAGTACTTC.

This sequence joins TRBV28 and TRBJ2-7, with unresolved D. V dropped 4 bases and J dropped 4 bases, with 5 bases sitting between them. Germline CDR1 and CDR2: MDHEN and SYDVKM. The CDR3 contains 11 residues. In DNA form, the CDR3 reads TGTGCCAGCAGTTGGGGTTACGAGCAGTACGTC. Protein sequence: CASSWGYEQYV.

This chain joins TRBV3-1 and TRBJ2-7; D ambiguous. Germline V gene sequence: CDR1 LGHDT, CDR2 YNNKEL (reference sequence). Trimming left V 8 bases short and J 3 bases short, with 8 bases between. This CDR3 is 11 amino acids long. The CDR3 DNA sequence: TGTGCCAGCCCGGAGAGCTACGAGCAGTACGTC. This encodes CASPESYEQYV.

The V call is TRBV29-1, the J call TRBJ2-1; 10 bases align to TRBD2. This CDR3 is 14 amino acids long. V lost 4 bases and J lost 0; bases outside the gene matches: 0. From germline, CDR1 is SQVTM and CDR2 ANQGSEA. CDR3 DNA: TGCAGCGTTGTAGCGGGGGGCTCCTACAATGAGCAGTTCTTC. Translating gives CSVVAGGSYNEQFF.

The chain recombines TRBV30 with TRBJ2-6, with D possibly being TRBD1 or TRBD2 (7 bases each). V was cut by 3 bases and J by 13 bases, with 13 bases left in between. In germline, CDR1 is GTSNPN, CDR2 SVGIG (reference sequence). The CDR3 is made up of 12 amino acids. DNA of the CDR3: TGTGCCTGGAGAGCGGGGACAGAAGTCCTGACTTTC. Translation gives CAWRAGTEVLTF.

The chain recombines TRBV20-1 with TRBJ2-7; 7 nucleotides line up with TRBD2. This CDR3 contains 12 residues. Germline loops: CDR1 DFQATT, CDR2 SNEGSKA (reference sequence). V was pared by 5 bases and J by 5 bases, with 6 bases of the junction left unmatched. CDR3 sequence (DNA): TGCAGTGCTGACTCTGGGGGGGACGAGCAGTACTTC. The encoded protein is CSADSGGDEQYF.

The gene calls are TRBV5-1 and TRBJ2-2; unclear D gene. The CDR3 is 13 amino acids. Germline CDR1 reads SGHRS; CDR2 reads YFSETQ. The germline V and J ends were trimmed by 2 bases and 6 bases, with 8 bases remaining between them. The DNA of the CDR3 is TGCGCCAGCAGCTTAGCTGATGCCGGGGAGCTGTTTTTT. This gives the protein CASSLADAGELFF.

This chain links TRBV7-3 with TRBJ2-3; D may correspond to TRBD1 or TRBD2 (5 bases each). Germline values: CDR1 SGHTA, CDR2 FQGTGA. V was pared by 5 bases and J by 2 bases, with 20 bases between. The CDR3 loop spans 17 amino acids. As DNA, the CDR3 is TGTGCCAGCAGCCCCACAGGTAACGGGGCGACCACAGATACGCAGTATTTT. Translation gives CASSPTGNGATTDTQYF.

The rearrangement joins TRBV24-1 to TRBJ2-3; a weak D match, TRBD2 (5 bases). The V gene's germline CDR1 is KGHDR and CDR2 SFDVKD. V lost 4 bases to trimming and J lost 0 bases, with 10 bases between them. The CDR3 is 15 amino acids. The DNA for the CDR3 is TGTGCCACCAGTGAGGGATGGACTAGCACAGATACGCAGTATTTT. This encodes CATSEGWTSTDTQYF.

The V and J genes are TRBV20-1 and TRBJ2-7; a weak D match, TRBD2 (6 bases). Germline values: CDR1 DFQATT, CDR2 SNEGSKA (reference sequence). The V end lost 1 base, the J end lost 4 bases, and 11 bases lay between the germline ends. The CDR3 spans 13 residues. CDR3 nucleotide sequence: TGCAGTGCTAGAGTAATAGGGAGGTACGAGCAGTACTTC. This translates into CSARVIGRYEQYF.

The genes are TRBV15 and TRBJ2-1, with a possible D match to TRBD1 (5 bases). V lost 6 bases, J lost 4 bases, and 13 bases lay in between. Germline CDR1 is LNHNV and CDR2 is YYDKDF (reference sequence). The CDR3 runs to 14 residues. The CDR3 nucleotides are TGTGCCACCAGTGACAGTCGAAATTACAATGAGCAGTTCTTC. It yields the protein CATSDSRNYNEQFF.

This rearrangement joins TRBV7-9 to TRBJ2-7, with a possible D match to TRBD1 (5 bases). This CDR3 contains 16 residues. Germline loops: CDR1 SEHNR, CDR2 FQNEAQ (reference sequence). Trimming cost V 5 bases and J 0 bases, with 17 bases left between them. The CDR3 bases are TGTGCCAGCAGCCCGTATCAGGGATTAAGCTCCTACGAGCAGTACTTC. Amino acid sequence: CASSPYQGLSSYEQYF. The complete variable domain, with remaining parts taken from reference TRBV7-9 and TRBJ2-7, reads DTGVSQNPRHKITKRGQNVTFRCDPISEHNRLYWYRQTLGQGPEFLTYFQNEAQLEKSRLLSDRFSAERPKGSFSTLEIQRTEQGDSAMYLCASSPYQGLSSYEQYFGPGTRLTVT.